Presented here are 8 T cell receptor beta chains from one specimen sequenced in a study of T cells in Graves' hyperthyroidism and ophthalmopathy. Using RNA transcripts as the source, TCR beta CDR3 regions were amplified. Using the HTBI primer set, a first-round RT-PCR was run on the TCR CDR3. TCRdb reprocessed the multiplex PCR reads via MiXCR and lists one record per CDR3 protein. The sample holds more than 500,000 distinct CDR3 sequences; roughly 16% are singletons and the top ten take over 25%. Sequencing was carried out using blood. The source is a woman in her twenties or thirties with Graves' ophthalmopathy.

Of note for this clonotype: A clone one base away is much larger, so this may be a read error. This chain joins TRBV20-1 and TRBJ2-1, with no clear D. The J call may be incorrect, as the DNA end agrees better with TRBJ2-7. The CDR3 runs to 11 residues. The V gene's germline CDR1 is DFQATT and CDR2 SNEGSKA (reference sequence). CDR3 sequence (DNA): TGCAGTGCCCCCACCTACAATGAGCAGTACTTC. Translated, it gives CSAPTYNEQYF.

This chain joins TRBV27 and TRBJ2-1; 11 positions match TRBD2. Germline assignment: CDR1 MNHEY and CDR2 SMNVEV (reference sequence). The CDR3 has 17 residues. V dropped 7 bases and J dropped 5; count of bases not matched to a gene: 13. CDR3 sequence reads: CASTPASGRKRDNEQFF. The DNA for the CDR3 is TGTGCCAGCACGCCAGCTAGCGGGAGGAAACGGGACAATGAGCAGTTCTTC.

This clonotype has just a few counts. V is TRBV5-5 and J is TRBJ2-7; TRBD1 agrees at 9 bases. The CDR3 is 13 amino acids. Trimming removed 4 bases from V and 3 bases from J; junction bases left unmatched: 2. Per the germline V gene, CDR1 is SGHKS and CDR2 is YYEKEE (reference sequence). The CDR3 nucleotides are TGTGCCAGCAGCGGACAGGGGATCTACGAGCAGTACTTC. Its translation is CASSGQGIYEQYF. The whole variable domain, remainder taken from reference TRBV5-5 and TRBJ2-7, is DAGVTQSPTHLIKTRGQQVTLRCSPISGHKSVSWYQQVLGQGPQFIFQYYEKEERGRGNFPDRFSARQFPNYSSELNVNALLLGDSALYLCASSGQGIYEQYFGPGTRLTVT.

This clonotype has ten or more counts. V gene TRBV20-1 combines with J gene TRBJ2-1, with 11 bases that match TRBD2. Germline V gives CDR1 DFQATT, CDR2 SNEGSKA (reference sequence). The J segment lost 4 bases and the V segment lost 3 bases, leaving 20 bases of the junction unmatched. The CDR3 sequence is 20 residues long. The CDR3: CSARSDGGDGTSGPYNEQFF. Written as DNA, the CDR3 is TGCAGTGCTAGGAGTGACGGCGGCGATGGGACTAGCGGACCTTACAATGAGCAGTTCTTC.

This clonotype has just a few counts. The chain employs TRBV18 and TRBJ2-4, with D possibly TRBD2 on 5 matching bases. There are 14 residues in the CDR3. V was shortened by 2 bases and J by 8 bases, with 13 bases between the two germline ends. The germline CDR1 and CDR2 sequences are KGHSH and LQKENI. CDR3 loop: CASSPTGMSDIQYF. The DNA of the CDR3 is TGTGCCAGCTCACCAACGGGGATGTCGGACATTCAGTACTTC.

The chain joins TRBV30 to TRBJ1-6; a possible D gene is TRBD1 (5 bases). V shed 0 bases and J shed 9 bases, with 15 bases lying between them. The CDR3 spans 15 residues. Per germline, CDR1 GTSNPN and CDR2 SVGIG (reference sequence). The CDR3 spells CAWSVPGTGGSPLHF. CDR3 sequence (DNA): TGTGCCTGGAGTGTACCCGGGACCGGCGGTTCACCCCTCCACTTT.

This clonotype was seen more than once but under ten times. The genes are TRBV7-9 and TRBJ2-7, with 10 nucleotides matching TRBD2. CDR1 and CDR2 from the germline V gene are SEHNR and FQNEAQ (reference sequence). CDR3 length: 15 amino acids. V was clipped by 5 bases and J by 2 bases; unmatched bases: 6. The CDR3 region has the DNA TGTGCCAGCAGCCGAGGACTAGCGGACCCCTACGAGCAGTACTTC. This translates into CASSRGLADPYEQYF.

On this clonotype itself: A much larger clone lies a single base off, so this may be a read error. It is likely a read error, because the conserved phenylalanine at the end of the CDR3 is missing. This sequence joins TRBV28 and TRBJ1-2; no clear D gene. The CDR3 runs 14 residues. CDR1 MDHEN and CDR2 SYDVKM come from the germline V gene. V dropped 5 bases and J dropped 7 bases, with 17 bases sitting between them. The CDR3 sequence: CASSESPGVGGYTS. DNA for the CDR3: TGTGCCAGCAGTGAATCCCCCGGGGTCGGTGGCTACACCTCC.